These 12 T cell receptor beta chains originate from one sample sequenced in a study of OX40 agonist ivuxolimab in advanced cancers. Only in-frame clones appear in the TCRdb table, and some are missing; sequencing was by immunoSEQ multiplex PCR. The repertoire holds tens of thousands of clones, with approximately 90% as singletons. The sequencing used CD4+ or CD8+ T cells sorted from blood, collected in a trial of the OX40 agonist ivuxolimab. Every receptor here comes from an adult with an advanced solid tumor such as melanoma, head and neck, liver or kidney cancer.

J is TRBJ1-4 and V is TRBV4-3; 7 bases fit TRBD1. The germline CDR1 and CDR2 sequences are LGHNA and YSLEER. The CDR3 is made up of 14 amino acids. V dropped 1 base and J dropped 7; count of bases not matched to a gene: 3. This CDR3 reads CASSQGTGVEKLFF. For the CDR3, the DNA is TGCGCCAGCAGCCAAGGGACAGGCGTTGAAAAACTGTTTTTT.

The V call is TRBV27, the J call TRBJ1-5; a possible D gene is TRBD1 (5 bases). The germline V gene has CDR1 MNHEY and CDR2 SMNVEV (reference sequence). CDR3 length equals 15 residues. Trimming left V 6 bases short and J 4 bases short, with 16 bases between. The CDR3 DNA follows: TGTGCCAGCAGGCCCGGAACAGGAGGGAATCAGCCCCAGCATTTT. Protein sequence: CASRPGTGGNQPQHF.

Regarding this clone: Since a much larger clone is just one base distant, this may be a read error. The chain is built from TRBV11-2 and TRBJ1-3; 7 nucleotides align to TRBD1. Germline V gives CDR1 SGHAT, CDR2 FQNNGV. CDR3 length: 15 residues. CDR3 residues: CAGSRLQGEGNTIYF. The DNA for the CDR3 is TGTGCCGGCAGCCGCTTGCAGGGGGAAGGAAACACCATATATTTT.

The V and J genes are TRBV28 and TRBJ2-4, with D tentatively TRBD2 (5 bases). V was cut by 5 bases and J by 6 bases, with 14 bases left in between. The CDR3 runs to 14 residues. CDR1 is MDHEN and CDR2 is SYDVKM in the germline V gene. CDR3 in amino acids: CASSPWGDGNIQYF. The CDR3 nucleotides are TGTGCCAGCAGTCCCTGGGGAGACGGAAACATTCAGTACTTC.

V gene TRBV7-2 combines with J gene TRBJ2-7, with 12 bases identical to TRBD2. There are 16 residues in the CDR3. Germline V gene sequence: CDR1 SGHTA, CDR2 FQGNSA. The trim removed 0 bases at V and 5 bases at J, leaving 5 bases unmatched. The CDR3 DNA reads TGTGCCAGCAGCTTAGCTCGACTAGCGGGAGTTCACGAGCAGTACTTC. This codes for CASSLARLAGVHEQYF. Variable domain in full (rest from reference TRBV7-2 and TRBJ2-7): GAGVSQSPSNKVTEKGKDVELRCDPISGHTALYWYRQSLGQGLEFLIYFQGNSAPDKSGLPSDRFSAERTGGSVSTLTIQRTQQEDSAVYLCASSLARLAGVHEQYFGPGTRLTVT.

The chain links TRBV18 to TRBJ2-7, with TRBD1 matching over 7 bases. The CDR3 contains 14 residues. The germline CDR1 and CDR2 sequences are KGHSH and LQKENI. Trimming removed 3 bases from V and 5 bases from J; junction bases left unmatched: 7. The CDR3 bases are TGTGCCAGCTCACCTACGACAGGGTCCCACGAGCAGTACTTC. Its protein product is CASSPTTGSHEQYF.

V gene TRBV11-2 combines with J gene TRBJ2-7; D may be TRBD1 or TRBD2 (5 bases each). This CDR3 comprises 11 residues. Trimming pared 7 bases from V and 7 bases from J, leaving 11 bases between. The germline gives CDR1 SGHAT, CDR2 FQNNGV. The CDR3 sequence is CASTPGREQYF. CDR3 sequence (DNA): TGTGCCAGCACCCCGGGGCGGGAGCAGTACTTC.

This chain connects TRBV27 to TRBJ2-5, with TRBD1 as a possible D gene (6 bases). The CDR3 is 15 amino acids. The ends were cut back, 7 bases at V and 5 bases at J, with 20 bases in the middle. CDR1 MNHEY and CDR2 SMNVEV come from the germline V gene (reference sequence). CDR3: CASTQGGRERETQYF. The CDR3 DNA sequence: TGTGCCAGCACCCAAGGGGGACGGGAACGGGAGACCCAGTACTTC.

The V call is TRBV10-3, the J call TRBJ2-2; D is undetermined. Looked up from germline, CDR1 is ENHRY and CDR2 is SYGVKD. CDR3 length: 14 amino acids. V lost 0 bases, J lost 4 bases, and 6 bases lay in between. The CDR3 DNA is TGTGCCATCAGTGAGTCGAAAACCACCGGGGAGCTGTTTTTT. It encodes CAISESKTTGELFF.

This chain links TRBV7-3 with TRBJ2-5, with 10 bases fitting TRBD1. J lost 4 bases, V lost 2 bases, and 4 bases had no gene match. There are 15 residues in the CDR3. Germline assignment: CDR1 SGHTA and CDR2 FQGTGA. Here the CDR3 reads CASSLGRTGGETQYF. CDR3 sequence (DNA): TGTGCCAGCAGCTTAGGACGGACAGGGGGAGAGACCCAGTACTTC.

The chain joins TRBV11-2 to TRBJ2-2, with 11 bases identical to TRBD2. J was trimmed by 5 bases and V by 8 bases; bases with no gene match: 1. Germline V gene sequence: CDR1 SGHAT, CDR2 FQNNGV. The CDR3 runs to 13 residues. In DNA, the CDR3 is TGTGCCAGCCGACTAGCGGGAACCGGGGAGCTGTTTTTT. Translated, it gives CASRLAGTGELFF.

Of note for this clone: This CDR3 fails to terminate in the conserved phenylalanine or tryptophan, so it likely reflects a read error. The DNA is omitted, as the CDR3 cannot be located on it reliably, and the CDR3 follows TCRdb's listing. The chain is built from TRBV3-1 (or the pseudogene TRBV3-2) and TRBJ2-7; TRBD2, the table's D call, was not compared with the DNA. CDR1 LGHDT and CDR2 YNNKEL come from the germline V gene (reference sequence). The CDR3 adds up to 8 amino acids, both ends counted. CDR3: CASSQPRG.